This TCR beta chain originates from a study of OX40 agonist ivuxolimab in advanced cancers. General study findings and limits: By week 6 at 0.1 to 3.0 mg/kg, blood CD4+ and CD8+ T cells had expanded clonally. The study found among the lowest clonal expansion in partial responders at 0.1-3.0 mg/kg.

Data came from immunoSEQ multiplex PCR; TCRdb stores just in-frame clones and leaves some out. The sample records about 33,000 clones, approximately 84% being singletons. With respect to this clone: What it recognizes is unknown.

From germline, CDR1 is MDHEN and CDR2 SYDVKM. V dropped 3 bases and J dropped 2 bases, with 8 bases sitting between them. The CDR3 sequence is 14 residues long. This TCR was recovered from an adult with an advanced solid tumor such as melanoma, head and neck, liver or kidney cancer. The sample here was CD4+ or CD8+ T cells sorted from blood, taken in a trial of the OX40 agonist ivuxolimab. J is TRBJ1-5 and V is TRBV28; no reliable D call. CDR3 amino acids: CASSLGLGNQPQHF. In nucleotides, the CDR3 is TGTGCCAGCAGTTTGGGTTTGGGCAATCAGCCCCAGCATTTT. The whole variable domain, remainder taken from reference TRBV28 and TRBJ1-5, is DVKVTQSSRYLVKRTGEKVFLECVQDMDHENMFWYRQDPGLGLRLIYFSYDVKMKEKGDIPEGYSVSREKKERFSLILESASTNQTSMYLCASSLGLGNQPQHFGDGTRLSIL.